Listed below are T cell receptor beta chains from one sample, sequenced in a study of beta chain features in type 1 diabetes. Repertoires were generated with immunoSEQ multiplex PCR, while TCRdb's copy carries only in-frame clones and drops some. Among approximately 160,000 clones, over 55% were seen once, and the ten largest hold roughly 0.092%. The material sequenced was naive CD4+ T cells from blood. The receptors shown here come from a man under 40 with type 1 diabetes. Each CDR3 is given with its conserved first and last residue. The D gene is left open where the match is weak. Not all rows give a size; the values are once, few, many and, for expanded clones, a class.

>TRBV4-1|TRBJ2-1|few|TRBD2
TGCGCCAGCAGCCAGGGGCTAGCGGGGACGTACAATGAGCAGTTCTTC
CASSQGLAGTYNEQFF
>TRBV5-1|TRBJ1-1|-|TRBD1
TGCGCCAGCAGCCGGGACAGGGAAACTGAAGCTTTCTTT
CASSRDRETEAFF
>TRBV4-3|TRBJ1-5|-|-
TGCGCCAGCAGCTGGGGGCCGATGAATCAGCCCCAGCATTTT
CASSWGPMNQPQHF
>TRBV7-9|TRBJ2-7|-|-
TGTGCCAGCAGCTTAGGAGGGGGCTACGAGCAGTACTTC
CASSLGGGYEQYF
>TRBV15|TRBJ1-5|-|-
TGTGCCACCAGCACTGGGTCAGGGTATAGCAATCAGCCCCAGCATTTT
CATSTGSGYSNQPQHF
>TRBV29-1|TRBJ2-7|-|-
TGCAGCGTTGCGGGACAAGCCTACGAGCAGTACTTC
CSVAGQAYEQYF
>TRBV11-3|TRBJ2-5|-|-
TGTGCCAGCAGCTCCAGCCGGGCCAAGACGGATGAAGAGACCCAGTACTTC
CASSSSRAKTDEETQYF
>TRBV10-3|TRBJ2-3|few|TRBD1
TGTGCCATCACTCCCGGGACAGAGACAGATACGCAGTATTTT
CAITPGTETDTQYF
>TRBV29-1|TRBJ1-6|-|TRBD1
TGCAGCGTTCGAGGACAGGATGATTCACCCCTCCACTTT
CSVRGQDDSPLHF
>TRBV27|TRBJ1-1|once|TRBD1
TGTGCCAGCAGTTCCACAGGGGACACTGAAGCTTTCTTT
CASSSTGDTEAFF
>TRBV7-9|TRBJ2-7|few|-
TGTGCCAGCAGCTTAGGGACAGCCTACGAGCAGTACTTC
CASSLGTAYEQYF
>TRBV29-1|TRBJ1-2|few|TRBD1
TGCAGCGTTCTGACAGGGACCTATGGCTACACCTTC
CSVLTGTYGYTF
>TRBV29-1|TRBJ2-3|few|-
TGCAGCGTTGAAACTAGCACAGATACGCAGTATTTT
CSVETSTDTQYF
>TRBV30|TRBJ1-3|-|-
TGTGCCTGGAGTGGAAGCCAGGGTGGAAACACCATATATTTT
CAWSGSQGGNTIYF
>TRBV30|TRBJ1-2|-|TRBD1
TGTGCCTGGAGTCCTCAGGGGGACTATGGCTACACCTTC
CAWSPQGDYGYTF
>TRBV29-1|TRBJ1-1|-|-
TGCAGCGTGGCGGGCAGGATGAACACTGAAGCTTTCTTT
CSVAGRMNTEAFF
>TRBV7-2|TRBJ2-1|few|TRBD1
TGTGCCAGCAGCGGGCGACAGGGATCCAATGAGCAGTTCTTC
CASSGRQGSNEQFF
>TRBV25-1|TRBJ2-5|-|-
TGTGCCAGCCACCAAGAGACCCAGTACTTC
CASHQETQYF
>TRBV29-1|TRBJ2-3|few|-
TGCAGCGCCAGGGGGGGACTTGCCACAGATACGCAGTATTTT
CSARGGLATDTQYF
>TRBV30|TRBJ1-2|-|-
TGTGCCTGTCAAGTAGGGGTCGGCTACACCTTC
CACQVGVGYTF
>TRBV29-1|TRBJ2-1|-|-
TGCAGCGGCAGAGCCGTATCTGAGCAGTTCTTC
CSGRAVSEQFF